The next 29 T cell receptor beta chains were all read from a single sample in a study of blood T cell repertoires in COVID-19. The data were produced by immunoSEQ multiplex PCR, yet TCRdb's version contains in-frame clones alone and is incomplete. This sample has around 250,000 clones, with about 90% found just once. Specimen: PBMCs or T cells enriched from blood (not recorded which). These receptors all come from a woman aged 40-49 years who had been exposed to COVID-19.

V and J are TRBV30 and TRBJ1-5; D may be TRBD1 (5 bases). The V gene lost 2 bases and the J gene lost 5 bases, with 16 bases spanning the gap. There are 15 residues in the CDR3. Germline V CDR1 and CDR2: GTSNPN, SVGIG (reference sequence). The CDR3 bases are TGTGCCTGGAGTCATGGTCACAGGTTCGATCAGCCCCAGCATTTT. Its translation: CAWSHGHRFDQPQHF.

The rearrangement joins TRBV29-1 to TRBJ1-2; D ambiguous. Looked up from germline, CDR1 is SQVTM and CDR2 is ANQGSEA. Trimming removed 4 bases at V and 1 base at J, with 10 bases between. This CDR3 contains 13 residues. CDR3 residues: CSVAYSNNYGYTF. The CDR3 bases are TGCAGCGTTGCCTACAGCAATAACTATGGCTACACCTTC.

The chain uses TRBV7-8 and TRBJ1-3; 10 bases are a match to TRBD1. V lost 0 bases, J lost 0 bases, and 5 bases stayed unmatched. The germline gives CDR1 SGHVS, CDR2 FQNEAQ. CDR3 length equals 18 residues. CDR3 residues: CASSLAGQGTRSGNTIYF. Written as DNA, the CDR3 is TGTGCCAGCAGCTTAGCGGGACAGGGGACACGCTCTGGAAACACCATATATTTT. The full variable domain, rest sourced from reference TRBV7-8 and TRBJ1-3, is GAGVSQSPRYKVAKRGQDVALRCDPISGHVSLFWYQQALGQGPEFLTYFQNEAQLDKSGLPSDRFFAERPEGSVSTLKIQRTQQEDSAVYLCASSLAGQGTRSGNTIYFGEGSWLTVV.

V gene TRBV19 combines with J gene TRBJ1-5; tentative D call: TRBD1 (6 bases). The germline CDR1 and CDR2 sequences are LNHDA and SQIVND (reference sequence). There are 14 residues in the CDR3. Trimming removed 5 bases from V and 5 bases from J, with 13 bases in between. The CDR3, as DNA: TGTGCCAGTAGTCGAGGGGGTTTTCATCAGCCCCAGCATTTT. This sequence encodes CASSRGGFHQPQHF.

This chain joins TRBV6-5 and TRBJ1-2; D is undetermined. Per germline, CDR1 MNHEY and CDR2 SVGAGI. The CDR3 consists of 14 residues. V was trimmed by 1 base and J by 8 bases, leaving 14 bases between them. This chain's CDR3 is CASSYFSGDYGYTF. For the CDR3, the DNA is TGTGCCAGCAGTTACTTCTCCGGGGATTACGGCTACACCTTC.

The V and J genes are TRBV29-1 and TRBJ1-1; D unresolved. Germline lookup yields CDR1 SQVTM and CDR2 ANQGSEA. The CDR3 runs 13 residues. V was trimmed by 5 bases and J by 6 bases, leaving 16 bases between them. The CDR3, as DNA: TGCAGCGTTAGGAGAATCTTGGAGGCTGAAGCTTTCTTT. It encodes CSVRRILEAEAFF. The variable domain in full, with the rest retrieved from reference TRBV29-1 and TRBJ1-1, is SAVISQKPSRDICQRGTSLTIQCQVDSQVTMMFWYRQQPGQSLTLIATANQGSEATYESGFVIDKFPISRPNLTFSTLTVSNMSPEDSSIYLCSVRRILEAEAFFGQGTRLTVV.

V is TRBV6-2 or TRBV6-3 and J is TRBJ1-5, with a tentative D call TRBD1 (6 bases). The V gene's germline CDR1 is MNHEY and CDR2 SVGEGT. The CDR3 covers 15 residues. Trimming took off 6 bases at V and 4 bases at J, with 16 bases between the two ends. CDR3 amino acids: CASSTDRQGNQPQHF. CDR3 DNA: TGTGCCAGCAGCACAGACAGGCAGGGGAATCAGCCCCAGCATTTT.

This clone was found once. The chain carries TRBV6-6 and TRBJ2-7; 15 nucleotides agree with TRBD2. The trim removed 5 bases at V and 3 bases at J, leaving 5 bases unmatched. In germline, CDR1 is MNHNY, CDR2 SVGAGI (reference sequence). CDR3 length: 16 residues. CDR3 protein: CASSRGGLAGGYEQYV. In DNA form, the CDR3 reads TGTGCCAGCAGTAGGGGGGGACTAGCGGGAGGCTACGAGCAGTACGTC.

The chain has TRBV5-4 and TRBJ1-1, with D perhaps matching TRBD1 (5 bases). Trimming stripped 4 bases from V and 10 bases from J, with 14 bases between. CDR3 size: 12 residues. The germline gives CDR1 SGHNT, CDR2 YYREEE (reference sequence). In nucleotides, the CDR3 is TGTGCCAGCAGCCCACGGGGGGTTGGAGCTTTCTTT. Protein product: CASSPRGVGAFF. The complete variable domain, with remaining parts taken from reference TRBV5-4 and TRBJ1-1, reads ETGVTQSPTHLIKTRGQQVTLRCSSQSGHNTVSWYQQALGQGPQFIFQYYREEENGRGNFPPRFSGLQFPNYSSELNVNALELDDSALYLCASSPRGVGAFFGQGTRLTVV.

The chain employs TRBV19 and TRBJ1-5; 9 positions match TRBD1. The CDR3 covers 13 residues. CDR1 and CDR2 (germline): LNHDA, SQIVND (reference sequence). Unmatched junction bases numbered 7, after V lost 10 bases and J lost 6 bases. This CDR3 is CATAGTGFQPQHF. The CDR3 DNA reads as TGTGCCACCGCCGGGACAGGGTTTCAGCCCCAGCATTTT. Using reference TRBV19 and TRBJ1-5 for the parts outside the CDR3, the full variable domain is DGGITQSPKYLFRKEGQNVTLSCEQNLNHDAMYWYRQDPGQGLRLIYYSQIVNDFQKGDIAEGYSVSREKKESFPLTVTSAQKNPTAFYLCATAGTGFQPQHFGDGTRLSIL.

The chain has TRBV10-3 and TRBJ1-1; 7 nucleotides agree with TRBD1. V lost 10 bases and J lost 0; bases outside the gene matches: 14. CDR3 size: 16 residues. Per germline, CDR1 ENHRY and CDR2 SYGVKD. The CDR3 sequence: CATSLQGGALNTEAFF. In DNA, the CDR3 is TGTGCCACCTCCCTCCAAGGGGGCGCTCTGAACACTGAAGCTTTCTTT.

This clone showed up just once. J is TRBJ1-1 and V is TRBV7-8, with TRBD1 matching 9 bases. Trimming took 5 bases from V and 0 from J; bases not matched to a gene: 16. The CDR3 covers 19 residues. Germline V gene sequence: CDR1 SGHVS, CDR2 FQNEAQ. CDR3 residues: CASSLPTDRGFLMNTEAFF. The CDR3, as DNA: TGTGCCAGCAGCCTACCCACGGACAGGGGATTTCTTATGAACACTGAAGCTTTCTTT.

CDR3 sequence: CASSHPPRGAEREKLFF. CDR3 DNA sequence: TGTGCCAGCAGCCATCCCCCCCGGGGGGCTGAGAGGGAAAAACTGTTTTTT. The rearrangement uses TRBV4-2 and TRBJ1-4; perhaps TRBD1 as D (6 bases). This CDR3 has 17 residues. V lost 3 bases, J lost 8 bases, and 22 bases lay in between. Looked up from germline, CDR1 is LGHNA and CDR2 is YNFKEQ.

The rearrangement uses TRBV4-1 and TRBJ1-2; D is ambiguous. Germline V lookup: CDR1 MGHRA, CDR2 YSYEKL. The CDR3 totals 15 residues. V gave up 0 bases and J gave up 4 bases, with 12 bases separating them. Here the CDR3 reads CASSQDSGFGYGYTF. CDR3 nucleotide sequence: TGCGCCAGCAGCCAAGACTCCGGGTTCGGCTATGGCTACACCTTC.

The V and J genes are TRBV6-5 and TRBJ1-2; D unresolved. Germline-derived CDR1 and CDR2 are MNHEY and SVGAGI. The CDR3 extends over 13 amino acids. Trimming shortened V by 0 bases and J by 6 bases, and 8 bases separated the two germline ends. The CDR3 loop reads CASSYSGDNGYTF. As DNA, the CDR3 is TGTGCCAGCAGTTACTCAGGCGACAATGGCTACACCTTC.

The gene calls are TRBV28 and TRBJ1-4; D not certain. V lost 6 bases and J lost 8, with 10 bases in between. The CDR3 covers 12 residues. The V gene's germline CDR1 is MDHEN and CDR2 SYDVKM. DNA for the CDR3: TGTGCCAGCAGCACCCCGGGGGAAAAACTGTTTTTT. It codes for CASSTPGEKLFF. The whole variable domain, remainder taken from reference TRBV28 and TRBJ1-4, is DVKVTQSSRYLVKRTGEKVFLECVQDMDHENMFWYRQDPGLGLRLIYFSYDVKMKEKGDIPEGYSVSREKKERFSLILESASTNQTSMYLCASSTPGEKLFFGSGTQLSVL.

This chain uses TRBV24-1 with TRBJ2-5; 11 nucleotides align to TRBD2. The CDR3 is made up of 18 amino acids. V lost 0 bases to trimming and J lost 0 bases; unmatched junction nucleotides: 5. Germline V gives CDR1 KGHDR, CDR2 SFDVKD. CDR3 region: CATSDLNLAGGYQETQYF. The CDR3 coding sequence is TGTGCCACCAGTGATTTGAACTTAGCGGGAGGGTACCAAGAGACCCAGTACTTC.

This clone showed up just a few times. V is TRBV4-2 and J is TRBJ1-6; D not resolved. The CDR3 is made up of 15 amino acids. CDR1 and CDR2 from the germline V gene are LGHNA and YNFKEQ. Between the trimmed V and J ends, which lost 1 base and 8 bases, there was a span of 12 bases. The CDR3 region has the DNA TGTGCCAGCAGCCAAGCCGCCGGGTTCCATTCACCCCTCCACTTT. Translating gives CASSQAAGFHSPLHF.

Concerning this clone itself: The same CDR3 arises from other DNA sequences in this sample as well. CDR3 region: CAISESEGTGANVLTF. As DNA, the CDR3 is TGTGCCATCAGTGAGTCGGAGGGGACTGGGGCCAACGTCCTGACTTTC. The chain joins TRBV10-3 to TRBJ2-6, with a weak D call TRBD2 (6 bases). The CDR3 consists of 16 residues. Germline values: CDR1 ENHRY, CDR2 SYGVKD. V shed 0 bases and J shed 2 bases, with 8 bases lying between them.

This chain joins TRBV3-1 (or the pseudogene TRBV3-2) and TRBJ1-2; D may be TRBD1 (5 bases). CDR3 size: 16 residues. V lost 1 base, J lost 1 base, and 13 bases lay in between. The germline V gene encodes CDR1 LGHDT and CDR2 YNNKEL (reference sequence). The CDR3 sequence is CASSQGSRVGNYGYTF. In DNA, the CDR3 is TGTGCCAGCAGCCAAGGGTCCAGGGTAGGTAACTATGGCTACACCTTC.

V and J are TRBV19 and TRBJ1-2; the D is unclear. The ends were cut back, 4 bases at V and 6 bases at J, with 12 bases in the middle. The CDR3 is 13 amino acids. Germline-derived CDR1 and CDR2 are LNHDA and SQIVND (reference sequence). For the CDR3, the DNA is TGTGCCAGTAGTACCCTTTGGGCACATGGCTACACCTTC. Its translation: CASSTLWAHGYTF.

V gene TRBV9 combines with J gene TRBJ2-5; D not certain. The CDR3 spans 13 residues. Germline CDR1 SGDLS, CDR2 YYNGEE. Trimming stripped 3 bases from V and 5 bases from J, with 11 bases between. CDR3 bases: TGTGCCAGCAGCGCCACGGGTCGGGAGACCCAGTACTTC. Translating gives CASSATGRETQYF.

This chain connects TRBV5-6 to TRBJ1-6; D is perhaps TRBD1 (5 bases). V was clipped by 4 bases and J by 8 bases, with 22 bases between them. Germline CDR1 is SGHDT and CDR2 is YYEEEE. This CDR3 comprises 17 residues. Written as DNA, the CDR3 is TGTGCCAGCAGCCTCCTACCCGAGACAGTGGGGTATTCACCCCTCCACTTT. This sequence encodes CASSLLPETVGYSPLHF.

This clone was found a few times. V is TRBV19 and J is TRBJ2-7; TRBD2 is a possible D gene (5 bases). CDR3 size: 15 residues. Looked up from germline, CDR1 is LNHDA and CDR2 is SQIVND (reference sequence). The V end was cut by 6 bases, the J end by 3 bases, with 18 bases between. The CDR3 protein is CASSHPRRQIYEQYF. The DNA of the CDR3 is TGTGCCAGTAGCCACCCCAGGAGGCAGATCTACGAGCAGTACTTC.

This sequence joins TRBV5-6 and TRBJ1-1; possibly TRBD1 for D (6 bases). V was pared by 5 bases and J by 1 base, with 9 bases between. Germline V gives CDR1 SGHDT, CDR2 YYEEEE. The CDR3 spans 13 residues. The DNA for the CDR3 is TGTGCCAGCAGTTACAGGGAGAACACTGAAGCTTTCTTT. The encoded protein is CASSYRENTEAFF.

The V and J genes are TRBV28 and TRBJ1-2; weak D call: TRBD1 (6 bases). Germline V CDR1 and CDR2: MDHEN, SYDVKM. The CDR3 contains 15 residues. V was pared by 5 bases and J by 4 bases, with 17 bases between. This chain's CDR3 is CASSLAGTQSYGYTF. DNA for the CDR3: TGTGCCAGCAGTCTAGCCGGGACACAGAGCTATGGCTACACCTTC.

J is TRBJ1-2 and V is TRBV18, with TRBD1 matching over 9 bases. The CDR3 consists of 16 residues. The germline CDR1 and CDR2 sequences are KGHSH and LQKENI. The J segment lost 4 bases and the V segment lost 3 bases, leaving 9 bases of the junction unmatched. CDR3 amino acids: CASSPGQGDWGYGYTF. Written as DNA, the CDR3 is TGTGCCAGCTCACCGGGACAGGGAGATTGGGGCTATGGCTACACCTTC.

This clone has only a few counts. The chain uses TRBV5-5 and TRBJ1-2, with 7 bases fitting TRBD1. With 0 bases clipped from V and 8 bases from J, the junction kept 10 bases outside the gene matches. The CDR3 covers 15 residues. From germline, CDR1 is SGHKS and CDR2 YYEKEE (reference sequence). CDR3: CASSLAGTVSQGYTF. The CDR3 nucleotides are TGTGCCAGCAGCTTGGCCGGGACAGTCTCGCAGGGCTACACCTTC. Supplemented by reference TRBV5-5 and TRBJ1-2, the full variable domain reads DAGVTQSPTHLIKTRGQQVTLRCSPISGHKSVSWYQQVLGQGPQFIFQYYEKEERGRGNFPDRFSARQFPNYSSELNVNALLLGDSALYLCASSLAGTVSQGYTFGSGTRLTVV.

This clone was detected a few times. The rearrangement links TRBV10-3 to TRBJ1-2; the D is unclear. CDR3 length equals 13 residues. Germline V gene lookup returns CDR1 ENHRY and CDR2 SYGVKD. Deletions cut 8 bases from V and 6 bases from J, with 16 bases between. The CDR3 DNA follows: TGTGCCATCCCCAGGTCGGAGGGCGATGGCTACACCTTC. This gives the protein CAIPRSEGDGYTF.